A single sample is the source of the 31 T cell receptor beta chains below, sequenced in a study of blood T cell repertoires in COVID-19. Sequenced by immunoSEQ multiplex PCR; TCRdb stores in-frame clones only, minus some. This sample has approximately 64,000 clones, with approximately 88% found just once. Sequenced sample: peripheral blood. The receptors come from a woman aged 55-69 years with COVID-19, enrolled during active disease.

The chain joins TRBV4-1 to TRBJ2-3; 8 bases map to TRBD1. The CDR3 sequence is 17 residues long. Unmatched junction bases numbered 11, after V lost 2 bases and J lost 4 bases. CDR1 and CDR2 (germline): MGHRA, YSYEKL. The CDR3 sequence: CASSQIQGDPSADTQYF. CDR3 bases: TGCGCCAGCAGCCAAATACAGGGGGATCCCTCGGCAGATACGCAGTATTTT.

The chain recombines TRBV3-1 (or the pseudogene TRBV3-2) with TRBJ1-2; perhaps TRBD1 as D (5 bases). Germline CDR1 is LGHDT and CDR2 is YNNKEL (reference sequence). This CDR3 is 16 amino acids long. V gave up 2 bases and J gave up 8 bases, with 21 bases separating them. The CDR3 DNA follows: TGTGCCAGCAGCCAAAGGCCCCAGGAGGGGTCGGAAGGCTACACCTTC. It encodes CASSQRPQEGSEGYTF.

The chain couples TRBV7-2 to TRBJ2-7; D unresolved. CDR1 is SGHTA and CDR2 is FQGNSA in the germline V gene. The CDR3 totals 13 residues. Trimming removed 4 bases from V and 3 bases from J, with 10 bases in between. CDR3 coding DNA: TGTGCCAGCAGCTCCCCTCTAATCTACGAGCAGTACTTC. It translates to CASSSPLIYEQYF.

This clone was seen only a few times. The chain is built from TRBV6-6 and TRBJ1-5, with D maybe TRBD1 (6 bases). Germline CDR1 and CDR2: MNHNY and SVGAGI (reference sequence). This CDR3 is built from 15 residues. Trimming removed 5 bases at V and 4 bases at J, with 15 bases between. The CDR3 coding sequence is TGTGCCAGCAGTCCAAACAGGGTAATGAATCAGCCCCAGCATTTT. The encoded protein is CASSPNRVMNQPQHF.

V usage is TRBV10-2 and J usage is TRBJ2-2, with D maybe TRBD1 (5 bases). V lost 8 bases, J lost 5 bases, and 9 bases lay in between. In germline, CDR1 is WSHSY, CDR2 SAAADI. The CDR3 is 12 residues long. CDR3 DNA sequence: TGCGCCAGCCTGCAGGGAACCGGGGAGCTGTTTTTT. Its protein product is CASLQGTGELFF.

The chain's CDR3 is CASSPVIGGTDTQYF. The CDR3 DNA is TGTGCCAGCAGCCCGGTTATCGGGGGCACAGATACGCAGTATTTT. The V and J genes are TRBV7-2 and TRBJ2-3; TRBD2 is a possible D gene (5 bases). This CDR3 contains 15 residues. Trimming cost V 5 bases and J 1 base, with 13 bases left between them. Germline CDR1 and CDR2: SGHTA and FQGNSA.

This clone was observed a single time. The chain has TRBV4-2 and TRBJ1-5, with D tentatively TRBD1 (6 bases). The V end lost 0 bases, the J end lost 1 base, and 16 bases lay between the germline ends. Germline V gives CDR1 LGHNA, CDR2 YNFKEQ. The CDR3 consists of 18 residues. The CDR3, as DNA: TGTGCCAGCAGCCAAGATCCCGGGACACCAGGAAGCAATCAGCCCCAGCATTTT. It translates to CASSQDPGTPGSNQPQHF.

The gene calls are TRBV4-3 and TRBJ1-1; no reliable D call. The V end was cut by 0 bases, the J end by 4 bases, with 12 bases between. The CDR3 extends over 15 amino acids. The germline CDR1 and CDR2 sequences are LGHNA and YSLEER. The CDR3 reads CASSQEDSTTTEAFF. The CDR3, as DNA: TGCGCCAGCAGCCAAGAGGACTCCACAACCACTGAAGCTTTCTTT.

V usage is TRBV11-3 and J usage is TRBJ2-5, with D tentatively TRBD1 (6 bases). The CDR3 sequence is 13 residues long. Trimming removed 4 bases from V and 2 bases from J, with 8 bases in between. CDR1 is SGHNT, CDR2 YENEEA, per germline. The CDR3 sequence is CASSSRGQETQYF. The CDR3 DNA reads TGTGCCAGCAGCTCCAGGGGACAAGAGACCCAGTACTTC.

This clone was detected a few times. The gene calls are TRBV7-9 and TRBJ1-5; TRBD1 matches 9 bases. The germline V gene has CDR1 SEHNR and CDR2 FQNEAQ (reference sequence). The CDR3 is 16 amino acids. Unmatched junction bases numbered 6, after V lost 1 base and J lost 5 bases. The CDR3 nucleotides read TGTGCCAGCAGCTTAGGAGGGACAGGGTTTTATCAGCCCCAGCATTTT. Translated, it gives CASSLGGTGFYQPQHF.

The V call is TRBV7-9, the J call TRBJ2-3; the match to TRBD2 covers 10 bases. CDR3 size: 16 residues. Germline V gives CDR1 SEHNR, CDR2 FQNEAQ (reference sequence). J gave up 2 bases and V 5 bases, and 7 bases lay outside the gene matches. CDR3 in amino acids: CASSDGTSVHTDTQYF. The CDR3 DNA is TGTGCCAGCAGCGACGGGACTAGCGTTCACACAGATACGCAGTATTTT.

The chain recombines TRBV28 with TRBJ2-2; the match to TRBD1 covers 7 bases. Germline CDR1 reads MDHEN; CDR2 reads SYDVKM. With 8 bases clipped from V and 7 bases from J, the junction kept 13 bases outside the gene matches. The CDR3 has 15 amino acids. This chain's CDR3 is CASQKTGSGNGELFF. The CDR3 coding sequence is TGTGCCAGCCAAAAGACAGGGTCGGGCAACGGGGAGCTGTTTTTT.

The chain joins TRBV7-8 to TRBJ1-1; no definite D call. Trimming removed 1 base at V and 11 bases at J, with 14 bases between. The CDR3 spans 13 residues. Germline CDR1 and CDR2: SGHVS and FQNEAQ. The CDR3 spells CASSLGEGPEAFF. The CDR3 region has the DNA TGTGCCAGCAGCTTAGGAGAAGGCCCGGAGGCTTTCTTT.

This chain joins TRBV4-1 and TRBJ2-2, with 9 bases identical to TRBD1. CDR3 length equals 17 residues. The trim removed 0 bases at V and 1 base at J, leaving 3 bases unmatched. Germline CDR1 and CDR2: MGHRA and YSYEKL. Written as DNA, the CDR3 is TGCGCCAGCAGCCAAGAAGGGACAGGGCTGAACACCGGGGAGCTGTTTTTT. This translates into CASSQEGTGLNTGELFF.

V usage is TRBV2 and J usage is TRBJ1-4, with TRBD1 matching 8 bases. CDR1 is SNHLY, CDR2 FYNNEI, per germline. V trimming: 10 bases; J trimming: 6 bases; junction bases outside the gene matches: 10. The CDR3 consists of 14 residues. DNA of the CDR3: TGTGCCACCGAGCCTCAGGGGGCTGATGAAAAACTGTTTTTT. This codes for CATEPQGADEKLFF.

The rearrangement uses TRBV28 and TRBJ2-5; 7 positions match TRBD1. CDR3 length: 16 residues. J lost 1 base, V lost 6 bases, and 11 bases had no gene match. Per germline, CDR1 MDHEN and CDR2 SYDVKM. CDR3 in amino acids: CASSPDRVAGQETQYF. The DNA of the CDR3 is TGTGCCAGCAGCCCTGACAGGGTTGCGGGCCAAGAGACCCAGTACTTC.

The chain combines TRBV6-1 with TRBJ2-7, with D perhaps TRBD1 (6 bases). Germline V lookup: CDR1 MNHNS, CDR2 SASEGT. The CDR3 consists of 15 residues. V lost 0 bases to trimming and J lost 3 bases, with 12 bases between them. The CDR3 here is CASSEAGTKYYEQYF. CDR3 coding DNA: TGTGCCAGCAGTGAAGCGGGGACAAAGTACTACGAGCAGTACTTC.

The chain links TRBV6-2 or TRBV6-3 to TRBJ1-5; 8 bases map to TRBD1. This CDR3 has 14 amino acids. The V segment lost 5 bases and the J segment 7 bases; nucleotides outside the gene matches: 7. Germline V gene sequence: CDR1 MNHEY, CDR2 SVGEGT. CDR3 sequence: CASSEPYRGQPQHF. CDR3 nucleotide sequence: TGTGCCAGCAGTGAGCCATACAGGGGGCAGCCCCAGCATTTT.

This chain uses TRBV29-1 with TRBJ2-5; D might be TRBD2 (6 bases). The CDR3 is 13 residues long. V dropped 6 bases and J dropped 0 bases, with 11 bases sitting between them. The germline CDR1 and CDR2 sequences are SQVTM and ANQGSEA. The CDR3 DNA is TGCAGCGTCCTTCGGGGGTACCAAGAGACCCAGTACTTC. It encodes CSVLRGYQETQYF.

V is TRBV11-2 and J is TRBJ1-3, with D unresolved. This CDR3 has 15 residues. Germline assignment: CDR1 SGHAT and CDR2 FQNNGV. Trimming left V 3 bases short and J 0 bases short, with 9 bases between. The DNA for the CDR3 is TGTGCCAGCAGCTTCTCGACACTCTCTGGAAACACCATATATTTT. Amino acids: CASSFSTLSGNTIYF.

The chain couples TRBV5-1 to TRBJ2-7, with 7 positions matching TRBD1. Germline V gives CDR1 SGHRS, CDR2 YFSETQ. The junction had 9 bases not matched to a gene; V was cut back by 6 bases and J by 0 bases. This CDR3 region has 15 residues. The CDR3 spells CASTLLAGGSYEQYF. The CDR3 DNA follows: TGCGCCAGCACCCTGCTTGCAGGGGGCTCCTACGAGCAGTACTTC.

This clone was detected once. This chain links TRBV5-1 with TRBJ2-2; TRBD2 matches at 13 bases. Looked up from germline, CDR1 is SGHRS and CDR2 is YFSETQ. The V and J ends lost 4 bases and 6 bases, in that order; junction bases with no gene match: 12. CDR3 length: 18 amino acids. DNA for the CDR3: TGCGCCAGCAGCCCCGGACTAGCGGGAGTAAGGGATCCCGGGGAGCTGTTTTTT. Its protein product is CASSPGLAGVRDPGELFF.

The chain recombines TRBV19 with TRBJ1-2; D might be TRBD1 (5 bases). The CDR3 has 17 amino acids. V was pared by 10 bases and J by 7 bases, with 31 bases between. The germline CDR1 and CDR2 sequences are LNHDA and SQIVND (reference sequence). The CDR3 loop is CATSRAASEGRRGGYTF. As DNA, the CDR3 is TGTGCCACCTCGAGAGCCGCCTCTGAGGGGAGGCGGGGTGGCTACACCTTC.

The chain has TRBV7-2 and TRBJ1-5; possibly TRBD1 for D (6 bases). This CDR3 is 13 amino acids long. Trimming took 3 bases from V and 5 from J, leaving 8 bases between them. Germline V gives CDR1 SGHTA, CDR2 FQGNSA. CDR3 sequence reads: CASSLGAYQPQHF. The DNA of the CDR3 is TGTGCCAGCAGCTTGGGGGCCTATCAGCCCCAGCATTTT. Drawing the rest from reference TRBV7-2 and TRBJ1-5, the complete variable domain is GAGVSQSPSNKVTEKGKDVELRCDPISGHTALYWYRQSLGQGLEFLIYFQGNSAPDKSGLPSDRFSAERTGGSVSTLTIQRTQQEDSAVYLCASSLGAYQPQHFGDGTRLSIL.

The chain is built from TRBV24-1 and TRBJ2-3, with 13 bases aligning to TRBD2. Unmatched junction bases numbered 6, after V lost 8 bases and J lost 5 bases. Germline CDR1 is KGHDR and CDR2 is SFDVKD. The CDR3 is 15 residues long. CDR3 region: CATTRGTSGKDTQYF. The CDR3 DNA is TGTGCCACCACCCGCGGGACTAGCGGGAAAGATACGCAGTATTTT.

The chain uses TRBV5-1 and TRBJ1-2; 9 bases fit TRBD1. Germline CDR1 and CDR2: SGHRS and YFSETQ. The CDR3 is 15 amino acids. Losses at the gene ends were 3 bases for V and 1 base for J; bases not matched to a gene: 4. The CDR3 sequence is CASSSGQGFNYGYTF. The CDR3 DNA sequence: TGCGCCAGCAGCTCGGGACAGGGATTTAACTATGGCTACACCTTC. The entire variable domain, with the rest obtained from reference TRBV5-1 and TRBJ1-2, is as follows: KAGVTQTPRYLIKTRGQQVTLSCSPISGHRSVSWYQQTPGQGLQFLFEYFSETQRNKGNFPGRFSGRQFSNSRSEMNVSTLELGDSALYLCASSSGQGFNYGYTFGSGTRLTVV.

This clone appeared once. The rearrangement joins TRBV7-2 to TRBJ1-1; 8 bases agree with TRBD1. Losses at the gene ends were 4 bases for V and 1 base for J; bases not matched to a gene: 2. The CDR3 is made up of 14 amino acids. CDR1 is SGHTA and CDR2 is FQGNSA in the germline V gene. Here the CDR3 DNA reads TGTGCCAGCAGCTCGACAGGGGCGAACACTGAAGCTTTCTTT. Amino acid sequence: CASSSTGANTEAFF.

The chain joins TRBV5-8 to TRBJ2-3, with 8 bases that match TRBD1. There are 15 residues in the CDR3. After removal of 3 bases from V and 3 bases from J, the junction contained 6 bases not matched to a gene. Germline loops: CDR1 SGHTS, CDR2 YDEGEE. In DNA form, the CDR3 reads TGTGCCAGCAGCTCCGGACAGGGATGGACAGATACGCAGTATTTT. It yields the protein CASSSGQGWTDTQYF.

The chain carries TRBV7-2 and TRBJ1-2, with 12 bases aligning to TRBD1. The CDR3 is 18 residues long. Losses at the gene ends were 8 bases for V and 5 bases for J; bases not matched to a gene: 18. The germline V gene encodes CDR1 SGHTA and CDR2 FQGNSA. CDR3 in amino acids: CASAIDSRGTGGGYGYTF. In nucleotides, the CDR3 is TGTGCCAGCGCTATCGATAGCCGAGGGACAGGGGGCGGGTATGGCTACACCTTC.

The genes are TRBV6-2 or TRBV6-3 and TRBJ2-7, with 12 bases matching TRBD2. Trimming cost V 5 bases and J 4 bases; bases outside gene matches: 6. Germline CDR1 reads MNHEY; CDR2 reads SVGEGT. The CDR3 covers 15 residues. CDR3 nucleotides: TGTGCCAGCAGTAAATTGACTAGCGGGGGATACGAGCAGTACTTC. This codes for CASSKLTSGGYEQYF.

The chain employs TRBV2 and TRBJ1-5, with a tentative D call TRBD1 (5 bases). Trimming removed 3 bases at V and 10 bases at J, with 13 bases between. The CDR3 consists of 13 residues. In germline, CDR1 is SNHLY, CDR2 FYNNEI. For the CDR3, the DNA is TGTGCCAGCAGTGACTTCAGGGCCAACCCCCAGCATTTT. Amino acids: CASSDFRANPQHF.